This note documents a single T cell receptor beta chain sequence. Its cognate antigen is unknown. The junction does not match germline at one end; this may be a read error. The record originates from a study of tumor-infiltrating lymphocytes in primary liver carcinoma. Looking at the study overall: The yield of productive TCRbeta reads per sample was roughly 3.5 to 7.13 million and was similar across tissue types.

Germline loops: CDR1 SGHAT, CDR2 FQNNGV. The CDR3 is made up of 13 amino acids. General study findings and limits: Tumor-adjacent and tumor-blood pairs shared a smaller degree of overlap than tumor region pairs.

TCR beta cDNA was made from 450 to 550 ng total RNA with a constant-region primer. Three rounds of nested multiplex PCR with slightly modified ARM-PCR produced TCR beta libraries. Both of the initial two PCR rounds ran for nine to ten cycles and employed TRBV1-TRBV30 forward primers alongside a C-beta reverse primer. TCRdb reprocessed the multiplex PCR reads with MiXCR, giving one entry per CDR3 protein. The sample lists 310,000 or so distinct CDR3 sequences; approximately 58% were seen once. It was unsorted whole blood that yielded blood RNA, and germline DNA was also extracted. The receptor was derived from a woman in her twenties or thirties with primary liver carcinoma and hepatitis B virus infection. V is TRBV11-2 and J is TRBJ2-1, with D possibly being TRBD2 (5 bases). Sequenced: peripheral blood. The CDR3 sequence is CASCLEVATLKFF. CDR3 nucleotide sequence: TGTGCCAGCTGCTTAGAGGTAGCGACCCTGAAGTTCTTC.